The 8 T cell receptor beta chains reported below all come from one sample, sequenced in a study of cytomegalovirus exposure and HLA in healthy donors. The repertoire was sequenced with immunoSEQ multiplex PCR; TCRdb's copy has only in-frame clones and lacks some. Of 100,000 to 150,000 clones in the sample, approximately 91% are singletons; the top ten hold 1.4% to 1.5%. The sequencing sample was made of PBMCs. The receptor set was obtained from a young man in good health and CMV-seronegative.

This chain uses TRBV5-4 with TRBJ2-7, with TRBD2 matching 7 bases. The CDR3 consists of 13 residues. The V gene's germline CDR1 is SGHNT and CDR2 YYREEE (reference sequence). V lost 4 bases and J lost 2; bases outside the gene matches: 3. The CDR3 region has the DNA TGTGCCAGCAGCCCCCGGGAGGCCTACGAGCAGTACTTC. It specifies CASSPREAYEQYF.

The rearrangement uses TRBV27 and TRBJ1-2; 9 bases fit TRBD1. The CDR3 runs to 16 residues. Germline V CDR1 and CDR2: MNHEY, SMNVEV (reference sequence). Trimming took 5 bases from V and 4 from J; bases not matched to a gene: 11. The CDR3 DNA is TGTGCCAGCAGTGAGCTGAACAGGGGGCTGGCCTATGGCTACACCTTC. Protein product: CASSELNRGLAYGYTF.

V usage is TRBV5-4 and J usage is TRBJ2-3; 10 bases line up with TRBD2. This CDR3 region has 15 residues. Germline V lookup: CDR1 SGHNT, CDR2 YYREEE (reference sequence). The ends lost 7 bases at V and 4 bases at J; junction bases unmatched: 9. The CDR3 loop reads CASRQLAGVPDTQYF. The CDR3 nucleotides are TGTGCCAGCCGGCAGCTAGCGGGAGTCCCAGATACGCAGTATTTT.

Notes on this clone: This sample also contains other DNA sequences that code for the same CDR3. This chain uses TRBV2 with TRBJ2-5; 7 nucleotides line up with TRBD2. The CDR3 is 15 residues long. The germline V gene encodes CDR1 SNHLY and CDR2 FYNNEI. V gave up 6 bases and J gave up 2 bases; unmatched junction bases: 9. The CDR3, as DNA: TGTGCCAGCAGCGGCCAGCGGGGTCCACAAGAGACCCAGTACTTC. Its protein product is CASSGQRGPQETQYF.

The V call is TRBV4-3, the J call TRBJ2-7; TRBD1 might be the D (6 bases). Trimming cost V 0 bases and J 4 bases, with 16 bases left between them. Germline loops: CDR1 LGHNA, CDR2 YSLEER. This CDR3 has 16 residues. For the CDR3, the DNA is TGCGCCAGCAGCCAAGAGAGGCAGGGGCTGGGGTACGAGCAGTACTTC. Translated, it gives CASSQERQGLGYEQYF.

The chain uses TRBV7-7 and TRBJ2-2; TRBD2 matches 12 bases. Germline CDR1 reads SSHAT; CDR2 reads FNYEAQ (reference sequence). V was pared by 3 bases and J by 4 bases, with 9 bases of the junction left unmatched. CDR3 length: 18 residues. The CDR3, as DNA: TGTGCCAGCAGCTTGCGTTCACTAGCGGGAGGTGGCACCGGGGAGCTGTTTTTT. The encoded protein is CASSLRSLAGGGTGELFF.

The chain uses TRBV5-6 and TRBJ1-1, with 10 bases aligning to TRBD1. Germline V CDR1 and CDR2: SGHDT, YYEEEE. CDR3 length: 15 residues. J was trimmed by 0 bases and V by 3 bases; bases with no gene match: 2. The CDR3 here is CASSWGTGVNTEAFF. In DNA, the CDR3 is TGTGCCAGCAGCTGGGGGACAGGGGTGAACACTGAAGCTTTCTTT. The whole variable domain, remainder taken from reference TRBV5-6 and TRBJ1-1, is DAGVTQSPTHLIKTRGQQVTLRCSPKSGHDTVSWYQQALGQGPQFIFQYYEEEERQRGNFPDRFSGHQFPNYSSELNVNALLLGDSALYLCASSWGTGVNTEAFFGQGTRLTVV.

This rearrangement joins TRBV6-5 to TRBJ2-7; TRBD2 agrees at 8 bases. The junction had 6 bases not matched to a gene; V was cut back by 0 bases and J by 5 bases. There are 15 residues in the CDR3. CDR1 MNHEY and CDR2 SVGAGI come from the germline V gene. The CDR3 region is CASSYSPSGFNEQYF. The CDR3 DNA sequence: TGTGCCAGCAGTTACTCTCCTAGCGGGTTCAACGAGCAGTACTTC.